Presented here are 22 T cell receptor beta chains from one specimen sequenced in a study of shared clonotypes between healthy human individuals (dated by TCRdb to about 2020). The method behind the library was the immunoSEQ multiplex PCR assay. TCRdb holds this immuneACCESS table with in-frame rearrangements only. Some clones are missing; in checked studies, unresolved V genes explain under half, and the rest has no known cause. This sample lists nearly 2 million clones; approximately 94% were detected once. 1% to 1.5% of the sample comes from the top ten. CD8 naive samples were CD45RO-negative cells positively selected for CCR7, giving a CD45RA+CCR7+ population that excluded TemRA cells. Sequenced sample: naive CD8+ T cells sorted from blood. Taken with the paper, the label for cell subset or site translates to: CD45RA+CCR7+. The receptors here all came from a man aged 18 to 29 in good health.

This chain links TRBV4-3 with TRBJ2-7; tentative D call: TRBD2 (6 bases). CDR3 length: 17 residues. V was shortened by 0 bases and J by 1 base, with 16 bases between the two germline ends. CDR1 and CDR2 from the germline V gene are LGHNA and YSLEER. Here the CDR3 DNA reads TGCGCCAGCAGCCAAGACCCCGCGGAGGGTATGTCCTACGAGCAGTACTTC. Protein product: CASSQDPAEGMSYEQYF.

This clone was detected only a few times. The chain couples TRBV19 to TRBJ1-1, with 7 bases that match TRBD1. V trimming: 1 base; J trimming: 2 bases; junction bases outside the gene matches: 7. Germline CDR1 and CDR2: LNHDA and SQIVND (reference sequence). The CDR3 runs 16 residues. CDR3 residues: CASSIGSTGQNTEAFF. The DNA for the CDR3 is TGTGCCAGTAGTATAGGGTCGACAGGGCAAAACACTGAAGCTTTCTTT.

This clone occurred once. The V and J genes are TRBV7-9 and TRBJ2-3; TRBD1 matches 12 bases. The CDR3 loop spans 17 amino acids. J gave up 7 bases and V 0 bases, and 8 bases lay outside the gene matches. CDR1 is SEHNR, CDR2 FQNEAQ, per germline (reference sequence). The CDR3, as DNA: TGTGCCAGCAGCTTAGCCCCGGGACAGGGGGCAGCAAATACGCAGTATTTT. It specifies CASSLAPGQGAANTQYF.

The rearrangement uses TRBV7-9 and TRBJ1-4, with D tentatively TRBD1 (5 bases). Germline loops: CDR1 SEHNR, CDR2 FQNEAQ (reference sequence). The CDR3 covers 14 residues. With 3 bases removed from V and 8 bases from J, the gap between germline ends came to 13 bases. For the CDR3, the DNA is TGTGCCAGCAGCTTCGTGAGAGGGGACGAAAAACTGTTTTTT. Its protein product is CASSFVRGDEKLFF.

This rearrangement joins TRBV5-4 to TRBJ2-3; 8 bases agree with TRBD1. Losses at the gene ends were 1 base for V and 0 bases for J; bases not matched to a gene: 7. Looked up from germline, CDR1 is SGHNT and CDR2 is YYREEE (reference sequence). The CDR3 covers 17 residues. The CDR3 loop is CASSLNPRGLSTDTQYF. CDR3 nucleotide sequence: TGTGCCAGCAGCTTGAATCCCAGGGGGCTTAGCACAGATACGCAGTATTTT.

As to this clone: The same CDR3 is also encoded by other DNA sequences in this sample. The chain has TRBV5-6 and TRBJ2-2; no firm D call. The CDR3 consists of 13 residues. V lost 5 bases to trimming and J lost 1 base, with 6 bases between them. Germline CDR1 is SGHDT and CDR2 is YYEEEE. The CDR3: CASSPGNTGELFF. The CDR3 bases are TGTGCCAGCAGTCCGGGGAACACCGGGGAGCTGTTTTTT.

This clone appeared a few times. The chain employs TRBV30 and TRBJ2-1; weak D call: TRBD2 (5 bases). Germline V gives CDR1 GTSNPN, CDR2 SVGIG (reference sequence). The CDR3 consists of 11 residues. Trimming took 6 bases from V and 7 from J, leaving 10 bases between them. DNA of the CDR3: TGTGCCTGCGAACCGGGGAATGAGCAGTTCTTC. Translated, it gives CACEPGNEQFF.

The rearrangement uses TRBV7-9 and TRBJ1-5, with D unresolved. V was clipped by 1 base and J by 0 bases, with 10 bases between them. Germline assignment: CDR1 SEHNR and CDR2 FQNEAQ (reference sequence). This CDR3 contains 16 residues. The CDR3: CASSLGAGISNQPQHF. For the CDR3, the DNA is TGTGCCAGCAGCTTAGGGGCGGGAATTAGCAATCAGCCCCAGCATTTT.

The V call is TRBV25-1, the J call TRBJ2-3; D is unresolved. V was trimmed by 1 base and J by 0 bases, leaving 14 bases between them. Germline CDR1 is MGHDK and CDR2 is SYGVNS. This CDR3 contains 17 residues. CDR3 in amino acids: CASSELRGPNSTDTQYF. The CDR3, as DNA: TGTGCCAGCAGTGAATTAAGAGGACCCAATAGCACAGATACGCAGTATTTT.

The chain recombines TRBV7-9 with TRBJ1-1; TRBD1 agrees at 9 bases. From germline, CDR1 is SEHNR and CDR2 FQNEAQ (reference sequence). V shed 5 bases, J shed 1 base, and the junction held 8 bases outside the gene matches. The CDR3 consists of 16 residues. The CDR3 DNA sequence: TGTGCCAGCAGCCGTAGTTGGACAGGGGCGAACACTGAAGCTTTCTTT. This encodes CASSRSWTGANTEAFF.

The chain recombines TRBV5-6 with TRBJ2-1, with 9 nucleotides matching TRBD1. CDR1 SGHDT and CDR2 YYEEEE come from the germline V gene. V was pared by 4 bases and J by 3 bases, with 8 bases of the junction left unmatched. CDR3 length: 16 residues. The CDR3 DNA is TGTGCCAGCAGCCGTCGGGACAGGGCAATCTACAATGAGCAGTTCTTC. Translation gives CASSRRDRAIYNEQFF.

V and J are TRBV11-2 and TRBJ2-7; 9 bases are a match to TRBD2. The CDR3 sequence is 15 residues long. The trim removed 5 bases at V and 5 bases at J, leaving 10 bases unmatched. The V gene's germline CDR1 is SGHAT and CDR2 FQNNGV. The CDR3 DNA reads TGTGCCAGCAGCCTTCTAGCGGGACCCGGAAACGAGCAGTACTTC. This translates into CASSLLAGPGNEQYF.

The chain couples TRBV6-5 to TRBJ2-3; D gene unclear. There are 13 residues in the CDR3. CDR1 and CDR2 (germline): MNHEY, SVGAGI. The V and J ends lost 2 bases and 7 bases respectively, with 10 bases between them. The CDR3 DNA sequence: TGTGCCAGCAGTTACGAGGAGTCCTATACGCAGTATTTT. The encoded protein is CASSYEESYTQYF.

This rearrangement joins TRBV4-1 to TRBJ1-4, with no clear D. Germline lookup yields CDR1 MGHRA and CDR2 YSYEKL. The CDR3 is 16 amino acids. V lost 3 bases, J lost 1 base, and 12 bases lay in between. The CDR3: CASSHPSGLTNEKLFF. The CDR3 DNA sequence: TGCGCCAGCAGCCACCCCTCCGGGCTAACTAATGAAAAACTGTTTTTT.

The CDR3 loop reads CATSRAPNTGELFF. The CDR3 bases are TGTGCCACCAGCAGAGCCCCGAACACCGGGGAGCTGTTTTTT. This chain links TRBV15 with TRBJ2-2; D uncertain. CDR1 and CDR2 (germline): LNHNV, YYDKDF (reference sequence). The germline V and J ends were trimmed by 1 base and 0 bases, with 3 bases remaining between them. This CDR3 has 14 residues.

This clone was counted a single time. The chain uses TRBV4-1 and TRBJ2-1; 11 nucleotides match TRBD2. V trimming: 6 bases; J trimming: 6 bases; junction bases outside the gene matches: 7. Germline V gene sequence: CDR1 MGHRA, CDR2 YSYEKL. CDR3 length: 15 amino acids. In nucleotides, the CDR3 is TGCGCCAGCAGACAACTAGCGGGGGAGGGCAATGAGCAGTTCTTC. Its protein product is CASRQLAGEGNEQFF.

The V gene is TRBV5-6, the J gene TRBJ2-2, with D perhaps TRBD1 (6 bases). Trimming left V 3 bases short and J 6 bases short, with 12 bases between. This CDR3 has 14 residues. Germline V lookup: CDR1 SGHDT, CDR2 YYEEEE. The CDR3 DNA is TGTGCCAGCAGCTCTACAGGGCTGGCCGGGGAGCTGTTTTTT. Protein product: CASSSTGLAGELFF.

J is TRBJ1-1 and V is TRBV5-4, with 8 nucleotides matching TRBD1. Germline CDR1 is SGHNT and CDR2 is YYREEE (reference sequence). The CDR3 is 15 amino acids. V lost 4 bases and J lost 1; bases outside the gene matches: 6. The CDR3 sequence is CASSTGQGTNTEAFF. The CDR3 nucleotides are TGTGCCAGCAGCACCGGACAGGGAACGAACACTGAAGCTTTCTTT.

Points on this clone: Other nucleotide sequences from this sample produce the same CDR3. V and J are TRBV10-3 and TRBJ2-7; D is uncertain. Germline-derived CDR1 and CDR2 are ENHRY and SYGVKD. The ends were cut back, 3 bases at V and 0 bases at J, with 6 bases in the middle. This CDR3 is built from 13 residues. The CDR3 DNA reads TGTGCCATCAGTGATGGCAGCTCCTACGAGCAGTACTTC. It yields the protein CAISDGSSYEQYF.

The chain combines TRBV6-5 with TRBJ2-1; TRBD2 matches 11 bases. The CDR3 totals 15 residues. Germline V gene sequence: CDR1 MNHEY, CDR2 SVGAGI. With V trimmed by 6 bases and J by 4 bases, 5 bases remained unmatched. The CDR3 is CASSPSGGPYNEQFF. The CDR3 DNA follows: TGTGCCAGCAGCCCTAGCGGGGGGCCTTACAATGAGCAGTTCTTC.

J is TRBJ2-2 and V is TRBV7-9, with 8 bases identical to TRBD2. Germline loops: CDR1 SEHNR, CDR2 FQNEAQ (reference sequence). This CDR3 comprises 17 residues. Losses at the gene ends were 4 bases for V and 2 bases for J; bases not matched to a gene: 9. CDR3 in DNA: TGTGCCAGCAGCTCCCCCCACGCGGGAGGTAACACCGGGGAGCTGTTTTTT. This encodes CASSSPHAGGNTGELFF.

The table lists this clone with a count of one. The chain couples TRBV4-1 to TRBJ2-7; possibly TRBD1 for D (6 bases). Per the germline V gene, CDR1 is MGHRA and CDR2 is YSYEKL. The CDR3 has 15 residues. The V end was cut by 0 bases, the J end by 5 bases, with 14 bases between. The CDR3 here is CASSQEGRGGDEQYF. CDR3 nucleotides: TGCGCCAGCAGCCAAGAGGGCAGGGGCGGCGACGAGCAGTACTTC.